This T cell receptor (beta chain) was retrieved from a study of shared clonotypes between healthy human individuals. CDR3 length equals 17 residues. Per germline, CDR1 SGDLS and CDR2 YYNGEE. The V segment lost 4 bases and the J segment 4 bases; nucleotides outside the gene matches: 13. Per sorted-subset replicate PCR, input was around 200 ng DNA, representing around 28,000 T cell genomes. Methods used by the authors: From ImmunoSEQ came sequences covering only the junction and carrying no quality scores, so filtering differed. Clones were read by immunoSEQ multiplex PCR, and TCRdb kept only the in-frame ones, dropping some. From that table come the V and J calls and clone size; the DNA was used to work out D and trimming. The data contain 2 million to 3 million clones, over 85% of them singletons.

The sequence derives from a man aged 18 to 35 in good health. Some clones in this sample may be carry-over from other donors' samples. The sequenced material came from naive CD4+ T cells from PBMCs. Subset defined: CD45RA+ positively selected. This sequence joins TRBV9 and TRBJ2-7, with TRBD2 matching over 11 bases. The CDR3 protein is CASSPHLAGGPDYEQYF. CDR3 in DNA: TGTGCCAGCAGCCCCCACTTAGCGGGAGGGCCGGATTACGAGCAGTACTTC.